These T cell receptor beta chains were read from a single sample in a study of T cells after yellow fever vaccination. Each CDR3 protein gets one entry after TCRdb re-called the 5' RACE reads with MiXCR. The table records 450,000 to 650,000 distinct CDR3 sequences, 21% of them present only once. This specimen was PBMCs, taken approximately 22 days after the first yellow fever vaccination. These receptors all come from a man aged 18 to 30 who received the YFV17D yellow fever vaccine. Both conserved end residues are part of each CDR3. A D gene is named only where the DNA matches it firmly. A clone size is listed for some rows: how often the clone was seen (once, few, many), or a class if it is expanded.

d_gene	v_gene	j_gene	abundance	CDR3aa	CDR3nt
-	TRBV15	TRBJ2-6	-	CATSKGLSGSGANVLTF	TGTGCCACCAGCAAGGGACTCTCCGGCTCTGGGGCCAACGTCCTGACTTTC
-	TRBV5-5	TRBJ2-1	-	CASSLGGGYDEQFF	TGTGCCAGCAGCTTAGGGGGGGGGTACGATGAGCAGTTCTTC
TRBD1	TRBV27	TRBJ2-4	-	CASSFLYRGAKNIQYF	TGTGCCAGCAGTTTCTTATACAGGGGTGCCAAAAACATTCAGTACTTC
TRBD2	TRBV7-2	TRBJ2-3	-	CASRSGGTSGVLYTQYF	TGTGCCAGCAGGTCAGGTGGGACTAGCGGGGTCCTCTATACGCAGTATTTT
-	TRBV12-3/TRBV12-4	TRBJ1-2	few	CASSLARRGGYGYTF	TGTGCCAGCAGTTTAGCGAGGAGGGGGGGCTATGGCTACACCTTC
-	TRBV6-5	TRBJ2-1	few	CASSYSRRGDSSYNEQFF	TGTGCCAGCAGTTACTCGCGGCGGGGGGACAGCTCCTACAATGAGCAGTTCTTC
-	TRBV5-1	TRBJ1-3	-	CASSLDNSGNTIYF	TGCGCCAGCAGCTTGGACAACTCTGGAAACACCATATATTTT
TRBD1	TRBV29-1	TRBJ2-7	few	CSVFGQGYEQYF	TGCAGCGTTTTTGGACAGGGGTACGAGCAGTACTTC
-	TRBV27	TRBJ1-5	-	CASSFRGEYQPQHF	TGTGCCAGCAGTTTTCGGGGGGAGTATCAGCCCCAGCATTTT
-	TRBV4-2	TRBJ2-1	few	CASSQDSFNEQFF	TGTGCCAGCAGCCAGGACAGTTTCAATGAGCAGTTCTTC
-	TRBV20-1	TRBJ2-3	-	CSALSRADTQYF	TGCAGCGCCCTCTCCAGGGCAGATACGCAGTATTTT
TRBD1	TRBV6-2/TRBV6-3	TRBJ2-7	-	CASEDRVEQYF	TGTGCCAGCGAGGACAGGGTCGAGCAGTACTTC